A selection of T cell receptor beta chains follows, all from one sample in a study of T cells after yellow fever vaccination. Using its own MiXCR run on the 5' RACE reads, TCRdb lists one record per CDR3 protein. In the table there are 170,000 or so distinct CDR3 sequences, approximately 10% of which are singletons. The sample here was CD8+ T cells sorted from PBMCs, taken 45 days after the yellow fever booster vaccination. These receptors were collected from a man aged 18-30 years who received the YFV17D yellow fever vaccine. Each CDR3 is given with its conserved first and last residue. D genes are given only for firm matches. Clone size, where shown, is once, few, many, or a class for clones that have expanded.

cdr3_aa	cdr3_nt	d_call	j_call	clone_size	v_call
CASSEGIGGYTF	TGTGCCAGCAGTGAGGGAATAGGCGGCTACACCTTC	NA	TRBJ1-2	few	TRBV5-4
CASSVDLGDTEAFF	TGTGCCAGCAGCGTTGACCTAGGGGACACTGAAGCTTTCTTT	NA	TRBJ1-1	NA	TRBV9
CASSPLPRQGERNTEAFF	TGTGCCAGCTCACCACTTCCGAGACAGGGGGAACGGAACACTGAAGCTTTCTTT	TRBD1	TRBJ1-1	few	TRBV18
CASRYTSGGVASTDTQYF	TGTGCCAGCAGATACACTAGCGGGGGAGTAGCTAGCACAGATACGCAGTATTTT	TRBD2	TRBJ2-3	many	TRBV3-1
CSFLGYTF	TGCAGCTTCCTAGGCTACACCTTC	NA	TRBJ1-2	NA	TRBV20-1
CASGTDRFTGANVLTF	TGTGCCAGCGGCACCGACAGGTTCACTGGGGCCAACGTCCTGACTTTC	NA	TRBJ2-6	few	TRBV7-8
CASSPLATIRNEQFF	TGTGCCAGCAGCCCACTAGCGACGATACGGAATGAGCAGTTCTTC	TRBD2	TRBJ2-1	NA	TRBV7-2
CASEELGWDTQYF	TGTGCCAGCGAGGAACTGGGTTGGGATACGCAGTATTTT	NA	TRBJ2-3	few	TRBV6-6
CASSLLSGATGSGNTIYF	TGTGCCAGCAGCTTATTAAGCGGGGCGACGGGATCCGGAAACACCATATATTTT	NA	TRBJ1-3	many	TRBV7-9
CASRGGGNGELFF	TGTGCCAGCAGGGGAGGGGGAAACGGGGAGCTGTTTTTT	NA	TRBJ2-2	NA	TRBV9
CASSFGRAGNTIYF	TGTGCCAGCAGCTTTGGACGGGCTGGAAACACCATATATTTT	NA	TRBJ1-3	few	TRBV7-9
CASSLVVGDGAVNQPQHF	TGTGCCAGCAGTTTAGTGGTAGGGGATGGGGCCGTTAATCAGCCCCAGCATTTT	NA	TRBJ1-5	few	TRBV12-3/TRBV12-4
CSARASRAYTDTQYF	TGCAGTGCTAGAGCCTCTCGGGCTTACACAGATACGCAGTATTTT	NA	TRBJ2-3	many	TRBV20-1
CASSPSDHNEQFF	TGCGCCAGCAGCCCGTCGGACCACAATGAGCAGTTCTTC	NA	TRBJ2-1	many	TRBV4-3
CASSRQGPFMNTEAFF	TGTGCCAGCAGCCGACAGGGGCCGTTCATGAACACTGAAGCTTTCTTT	TRBD1	TRBJ1-1	few	TRBV7-2
CASSGTGALNTEAFF	TGTGCCAGCAGCGGGACAGGGGCCTTGAACACTGAAGCTTTCTTT	TRBD1	TRBJ1-1	many	TRBV5-6
CASSTSTGQETQYF	TGTGCCAGCAGCACGTCGACAGGCCAAGAGACCCAGTACTTC	NA	TRBJ2-5	NA	TRBV11-1
CASSPYKGVLANEQFF	TGTGCCAGCAGCCCCTACAAGGGGGTCCTCGCCAATGAGCAGTTCTTC	NA	TRBJ2-1	NA	TRBV12-3/TRBV12-4
CASSQDGGGGADTQYF	TGTGCCAGCAGCCAAGATGGAGGGGGCGGAGCAGATACGCAGTATTTT	NA	TRBJ2-3	NA	TRBV4-2
CASSFWRLAGFTDTQYF	TGTGCCAGCAGTTTTTGGCGGCTAGCGGGGTTCACAGATACGCAGTATTTT	TRBD2	TRBJ2-3	few	TRBV12-3/TRBV12-4
CASSNRVPSEAFF	TGTGCCAGTAGCAACAGGGTCCCATCTGAAGCTTTCTTT	NA	TRBJ1-1	few	TRBV19
CASSEFRGVGSPLHF	TGTGCCAGCAGTGAATTTCGGGGGGTCGGTTCACCCCTCCACTTT	NA	TRBJ1-6	NA	TRBV28
CASSLKRGAEETQYF	TGTGCCAGCAGCTTAAAAAGGGGCGCAGAAGAGACCCAGTACTTC	NA	TRBJ2-5	NA	TRBV7-9
CASSPHPGHLSSPLHF	TGTGCCAGCAGCCCCCACCCGGGACATCTTTCGTCACCCCTCCACTTT	NA	TRBJ1-6	many	TRBV7-6
CASSLTGGRAQPQHF	TGCGCCAGCAGCCTGACAGGGGGCCGGGCTCAGCCCCAGCATTTT	TRBD1	TRBJ1-5	few	TRBV4-1
CASRGRTDGELFF	TGTGCCAGCAGGGGAAGGACAGACGGGGAGCTGTTTTTT	NA	TRBJ2-2	few	TRBV6-1
CASSLTEANSNQPQHF	TGTGCCAGCAGCTTAACGGAGGCAAATAGCAATCAGCCCCAGCATTTT	NA	TRBJ1-5	few	TRBV7-9
CASSYQGAREVQYF	TGTGCCAGCAGTTACCAAGGGGCGCGGGAGGTGCAGTACTTC	TRBD2	TRBJ2-7	few	TRBV6-2/TRBV6-3
CASSFSVGQFF	TGTGCCAGCAGTTTCTCCGTCGGGCAGTTCTTC	NA	TRBJ2-1	NA	TRBV12-3/TRBV12-4
CASSPGRGVTEAFF	TGTGCCAGCAGCCCCGGGCGGGGAGTCACTGAAGCTTTCTTT	NA	TRBJ1-1	many	TRBV7-2
CSEGGQGETYEQYF	TGCAGTGAAGGGGGTCAGGGGGAAACCTACGAGCAGTACTTC	TRBD1	TRBJ2-7	few	TRBV20-1
CSARDPRGASLYGYTF	TGCAGTGCTAGAGATCCCAGGGGAGCTTCCCTCTATGGCTACACCTTC	NA	TRBJ1-2	few	TRBV20-1
CASSPGPPGFRAGEGETQYF	TGCGCCAGCAGCCCCGGGCCCCCTGGATTCCGAGCGGGGGAGGGAGAGACCCAGTACTTC	TRBD2	TRBJ2-5	many	TRBV4-1
CASSSPGGTNTGELFF	TGTGCCAGCAGCTCCCCCGGGGGCACGAACACCGGGGAGCTGTTTTTT	NA	TRBJ2-2	NA	TRBV7-6
CASSLVEGYEQYF	TGTGCCAGCAGTTTAGTTGAAGGCTACGAGCAGTACTTC	NA	TRBJ2-7	NA	TRBV28